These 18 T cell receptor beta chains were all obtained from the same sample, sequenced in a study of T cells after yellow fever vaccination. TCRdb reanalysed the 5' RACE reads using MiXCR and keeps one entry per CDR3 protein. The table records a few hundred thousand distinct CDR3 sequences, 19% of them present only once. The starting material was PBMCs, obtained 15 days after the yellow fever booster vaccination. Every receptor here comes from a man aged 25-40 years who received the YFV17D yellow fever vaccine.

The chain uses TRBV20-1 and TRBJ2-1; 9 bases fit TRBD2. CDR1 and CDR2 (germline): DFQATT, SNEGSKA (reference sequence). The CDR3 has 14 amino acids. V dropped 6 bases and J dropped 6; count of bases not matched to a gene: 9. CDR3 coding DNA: TGCAGTGCCTCCGCGGGAGGGCCGGGCAATGAGCAGTTCTTC. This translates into CSASAGGPGNEQFF.

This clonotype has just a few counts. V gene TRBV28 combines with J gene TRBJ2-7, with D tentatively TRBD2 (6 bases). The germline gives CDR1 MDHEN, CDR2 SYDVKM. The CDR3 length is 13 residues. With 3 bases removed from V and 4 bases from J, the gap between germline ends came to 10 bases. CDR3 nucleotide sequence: TGTGCCAGCAGTTTTGCGGGAACTTACGAGCAGTACTTC. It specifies CASSFAGTYEQYF.

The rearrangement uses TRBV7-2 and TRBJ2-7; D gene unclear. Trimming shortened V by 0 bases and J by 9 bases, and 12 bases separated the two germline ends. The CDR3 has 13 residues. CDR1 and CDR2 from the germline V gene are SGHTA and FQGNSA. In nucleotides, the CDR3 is TGTGCCAGCAGCTTAGCTGGGCAGGTTCGGCAGTACTTC. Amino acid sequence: CASSLAGQVRQYF.

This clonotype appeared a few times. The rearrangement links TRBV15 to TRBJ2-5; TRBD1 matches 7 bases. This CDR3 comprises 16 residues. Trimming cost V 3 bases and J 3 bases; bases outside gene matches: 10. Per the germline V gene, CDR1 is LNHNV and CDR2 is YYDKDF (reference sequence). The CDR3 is CATSRKGGGREETQYF. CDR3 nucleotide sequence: TGTGCCACCAGCAGGAAAGGGGGCGGTCGGGAAGAGACCCAGTACTTC.

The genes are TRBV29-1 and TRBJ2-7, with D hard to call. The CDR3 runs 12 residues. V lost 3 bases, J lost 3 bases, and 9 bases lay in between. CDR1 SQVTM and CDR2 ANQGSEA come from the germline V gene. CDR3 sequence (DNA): TGCAGCGTTGAGCTTGGTGACTACGAGCAGTACTTC. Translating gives CSVELGDYEQYF.

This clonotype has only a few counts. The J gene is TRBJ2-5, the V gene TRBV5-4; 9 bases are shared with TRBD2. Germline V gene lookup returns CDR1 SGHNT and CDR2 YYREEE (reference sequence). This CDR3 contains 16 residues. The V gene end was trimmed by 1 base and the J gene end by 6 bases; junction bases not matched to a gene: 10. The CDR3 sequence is CASSLTSGSFVQTQYF. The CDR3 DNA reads TGTGCCAGCAGCTTGACTAGCGGGTCATTTGTTCAGACCCAGTACTTC.

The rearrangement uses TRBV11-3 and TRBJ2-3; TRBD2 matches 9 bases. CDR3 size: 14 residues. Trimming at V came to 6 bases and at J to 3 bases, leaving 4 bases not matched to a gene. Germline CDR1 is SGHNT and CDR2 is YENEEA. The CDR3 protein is CASRRTSDTDTQYF. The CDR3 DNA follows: TGTGCCAGCAGGCGGACTAGCGATACAGATACGCAGTATTTT.

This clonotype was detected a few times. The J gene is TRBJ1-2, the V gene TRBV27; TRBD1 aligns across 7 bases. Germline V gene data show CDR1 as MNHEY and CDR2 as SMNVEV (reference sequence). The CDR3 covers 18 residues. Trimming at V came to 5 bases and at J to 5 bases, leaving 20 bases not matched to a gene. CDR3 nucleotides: TGTGCCAGCAGTCCAGGTTCCGGACAGGTCTTGCTAGGGTATGGCTACACCTTC. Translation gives CASSPGSGQVLLGYGYTF.

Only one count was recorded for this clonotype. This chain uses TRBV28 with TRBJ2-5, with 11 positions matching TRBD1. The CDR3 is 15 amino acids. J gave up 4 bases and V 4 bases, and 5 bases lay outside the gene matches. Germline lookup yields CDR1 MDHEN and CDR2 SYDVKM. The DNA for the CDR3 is TGTGCCAGCAGTTCCCGGGGACAGGGGGTAGAGACCCAGTACTTC. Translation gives CASSSRGQGVETQYF.

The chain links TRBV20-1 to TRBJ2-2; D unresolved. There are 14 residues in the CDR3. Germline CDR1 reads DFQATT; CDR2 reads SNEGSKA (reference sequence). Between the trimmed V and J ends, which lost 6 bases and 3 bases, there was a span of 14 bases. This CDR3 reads CSAISRSHTGELFF. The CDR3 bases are TGCAGTGCCATTTCACGAAGCCACACCGGGGAGCTGTTTTTT.

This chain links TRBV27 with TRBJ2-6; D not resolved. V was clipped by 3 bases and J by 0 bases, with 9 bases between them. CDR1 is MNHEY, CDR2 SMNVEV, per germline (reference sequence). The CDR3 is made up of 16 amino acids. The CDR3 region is CASSFTVSSGANVLTF. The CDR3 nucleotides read TGTGCCAGCAGTTTCACAGTTTCCTCTGGGGCCAACGTCCTGACTTTC.

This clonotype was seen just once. The CDR3 spells CASSLAEGRYNEQFF. For the CDR3, the DNA is TGTGCCAGCAGCTTGGCTGAAGGCCGATACAATGAGCAGTTCTTC. The rearrangement joins TRBV5-4 to TRBJ2-1; unclear D gene. The CDR3 sequence is 15 residues long. Trimming took 0 bases from V and 4 from J, leaving 11 bases between them. Germline V gives CDR1 SGHNT, CDR2 YYREEE (reference sequence). Full variable domain (missing parts from reference TRBV5-4 and TRBJ2-1): ETGVTQSPTHLIKTRGQQVTLRCSSQSGHNTVSWYQQALGQGPQFIFQYYREEENGRGNFPPRFSGLQFPNYSSELNVNALELDDSALYLCASSLAEGRYNEQFFGPGTRLTVL.

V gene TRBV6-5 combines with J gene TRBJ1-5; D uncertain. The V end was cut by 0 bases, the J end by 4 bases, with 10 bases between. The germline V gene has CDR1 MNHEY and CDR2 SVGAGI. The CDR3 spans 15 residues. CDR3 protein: CASSYSISGNQPQHF. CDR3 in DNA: TGTGCCAGCAGTTACTCAATATCGGGGAATCAGCCCCAGCATTTT.

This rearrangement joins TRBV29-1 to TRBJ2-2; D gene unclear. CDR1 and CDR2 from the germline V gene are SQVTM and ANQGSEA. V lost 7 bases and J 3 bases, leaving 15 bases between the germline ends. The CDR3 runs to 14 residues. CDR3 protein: CSAGLHRDTGELFF. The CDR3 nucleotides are TGCAGCGCTGGCCTACACCGGGACACCGGGGAGCTGTTTTTT.

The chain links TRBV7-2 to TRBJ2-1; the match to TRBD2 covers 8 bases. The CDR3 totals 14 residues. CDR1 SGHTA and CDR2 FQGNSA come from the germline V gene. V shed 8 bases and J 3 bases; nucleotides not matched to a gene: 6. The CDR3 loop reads CASETSVYYNEQFF. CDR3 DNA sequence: TGTGCCAGCGAGACTAGCGTGTACTACAATGAGCAGTTCTTC.

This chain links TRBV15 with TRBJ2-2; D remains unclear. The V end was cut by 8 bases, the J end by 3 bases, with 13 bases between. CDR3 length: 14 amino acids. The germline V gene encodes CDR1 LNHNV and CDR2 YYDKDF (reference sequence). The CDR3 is CATAQGGDTGELFF. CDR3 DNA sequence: TGTGCCACCGCCCAAGGTGGGGACACCGGGGAGCTGTTTTTT.

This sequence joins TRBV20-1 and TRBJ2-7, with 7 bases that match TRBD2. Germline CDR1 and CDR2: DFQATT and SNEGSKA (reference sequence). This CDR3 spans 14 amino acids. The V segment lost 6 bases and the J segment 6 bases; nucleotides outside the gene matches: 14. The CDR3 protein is CSAPWEGTSVEQYF. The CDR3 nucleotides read TGCAGTGCACCCTGGGAGGGCACCTCGGTCGAGCAGTACTTC.

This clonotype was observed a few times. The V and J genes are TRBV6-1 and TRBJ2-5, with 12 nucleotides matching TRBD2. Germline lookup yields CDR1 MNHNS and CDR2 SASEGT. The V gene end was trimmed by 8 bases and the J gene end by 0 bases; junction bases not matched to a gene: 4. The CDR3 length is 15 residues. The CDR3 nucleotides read TGTGCCAGCGGGAGACTAGCGGGAGACCAAGAGACCCAGTACTTC. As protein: CASGRLAGDQETQYF.